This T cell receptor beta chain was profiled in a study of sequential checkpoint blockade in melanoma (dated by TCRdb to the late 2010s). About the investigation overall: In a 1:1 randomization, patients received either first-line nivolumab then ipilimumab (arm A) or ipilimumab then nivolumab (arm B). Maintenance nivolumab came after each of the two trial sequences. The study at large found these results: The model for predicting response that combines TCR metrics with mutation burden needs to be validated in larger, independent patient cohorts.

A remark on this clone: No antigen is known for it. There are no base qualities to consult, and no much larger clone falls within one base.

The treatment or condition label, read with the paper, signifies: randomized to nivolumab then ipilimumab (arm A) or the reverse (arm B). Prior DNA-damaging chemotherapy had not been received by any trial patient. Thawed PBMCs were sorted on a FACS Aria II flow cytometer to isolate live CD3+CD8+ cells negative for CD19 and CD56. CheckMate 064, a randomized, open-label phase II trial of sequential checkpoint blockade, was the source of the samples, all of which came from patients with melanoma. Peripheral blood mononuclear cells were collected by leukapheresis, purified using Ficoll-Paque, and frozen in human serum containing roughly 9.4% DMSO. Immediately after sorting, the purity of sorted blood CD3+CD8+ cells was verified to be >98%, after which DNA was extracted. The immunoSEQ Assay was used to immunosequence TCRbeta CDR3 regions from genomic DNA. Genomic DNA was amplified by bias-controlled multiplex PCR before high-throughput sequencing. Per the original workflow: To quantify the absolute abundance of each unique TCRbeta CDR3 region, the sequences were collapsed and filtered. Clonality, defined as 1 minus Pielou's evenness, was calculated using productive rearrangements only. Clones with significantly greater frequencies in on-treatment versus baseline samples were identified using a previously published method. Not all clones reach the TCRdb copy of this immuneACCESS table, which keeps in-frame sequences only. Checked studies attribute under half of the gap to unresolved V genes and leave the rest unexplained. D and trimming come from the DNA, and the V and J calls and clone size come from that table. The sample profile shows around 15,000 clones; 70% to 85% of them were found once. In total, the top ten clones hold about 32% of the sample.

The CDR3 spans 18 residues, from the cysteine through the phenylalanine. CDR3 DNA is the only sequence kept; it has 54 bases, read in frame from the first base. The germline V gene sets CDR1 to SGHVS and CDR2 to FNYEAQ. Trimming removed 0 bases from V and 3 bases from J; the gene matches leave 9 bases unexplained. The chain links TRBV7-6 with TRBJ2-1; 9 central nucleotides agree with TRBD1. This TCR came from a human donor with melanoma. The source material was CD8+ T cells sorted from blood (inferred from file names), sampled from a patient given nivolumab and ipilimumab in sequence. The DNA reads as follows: TGTGCCAGCAGCTTAGCGCCCCAACCGGACAGGGGCTACAATGAGCAGTTCTTC. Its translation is CASSLAPQPDRGYNEQFF.